The T cell receptor (beta chain) under discussion was sequenced for a study of cytomegalovirus exposure and HLA in healthy donors. Overall study: The use of the same platform for the 110 or so validation repertoires and the roughly 700 first-cohort repertoires was reported by a later analysis.

To note about this clone: Compared with germline, one end of the junction differs, possibly owing to a read error.

Germline CDR1 SSHAT, CDR2 FNYEAQ (reference sequence). This CDR3 is built from 19 residues. Assay used: immunoSEQ multiplex PCR; TCRdb lists only in-frame clones, some missing. The table includes under 300,000 clones, roughly 90% detected once. The receptor's source is a woman aged 18-29 years in good health and CMV-seronegative. Input material: PBMCs. The gene calls are TRBV7-7 and TRBJ1-5; 9 positions agree with TRBD1. CDR3 sequence: CASSLCETGGNLSNQPQHF. In nucleotides, the CDR3 is TGTGCTAGCAGCTTATGTGAGACAGGGGGAAACCTGAGCAATCAGCCCCAGCATTTT.